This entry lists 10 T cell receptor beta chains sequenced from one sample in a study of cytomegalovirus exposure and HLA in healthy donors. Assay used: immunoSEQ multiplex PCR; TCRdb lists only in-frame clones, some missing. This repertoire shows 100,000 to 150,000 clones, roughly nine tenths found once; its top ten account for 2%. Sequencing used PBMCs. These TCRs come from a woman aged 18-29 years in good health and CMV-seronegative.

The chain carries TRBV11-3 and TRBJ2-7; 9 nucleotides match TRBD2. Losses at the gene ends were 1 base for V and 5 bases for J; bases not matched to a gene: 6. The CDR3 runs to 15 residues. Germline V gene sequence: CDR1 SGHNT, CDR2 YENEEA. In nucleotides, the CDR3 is TGTGCCAGCAGCTTAGGGTTTAGCGGGAGTCACGAGCAGTACTTC. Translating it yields CASSLGFSGSHEQYF.

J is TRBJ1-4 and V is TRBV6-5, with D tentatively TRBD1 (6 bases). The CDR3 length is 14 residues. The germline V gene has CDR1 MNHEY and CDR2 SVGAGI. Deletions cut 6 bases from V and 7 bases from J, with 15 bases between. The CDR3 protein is CASSLTGSGEKLFF. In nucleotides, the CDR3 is TGTGCCAGCAGCCTAACAGGGTCTGGTGAAAAACTGTTTTTT.

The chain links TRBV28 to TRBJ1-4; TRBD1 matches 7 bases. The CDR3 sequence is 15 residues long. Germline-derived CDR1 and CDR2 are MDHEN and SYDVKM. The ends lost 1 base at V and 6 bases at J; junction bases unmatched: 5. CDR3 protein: CASSLSQGRDEKLFF. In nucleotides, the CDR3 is TGTGCCAGCAGTTTATCACAGGGGCGGGATGAAAAACTGTTTTTT.

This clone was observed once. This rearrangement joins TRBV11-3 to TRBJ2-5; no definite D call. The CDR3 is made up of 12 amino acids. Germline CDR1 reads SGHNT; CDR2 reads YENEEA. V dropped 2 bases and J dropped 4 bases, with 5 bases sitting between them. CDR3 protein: CASSLLRETQYF. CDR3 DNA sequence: TGTGCCAGCAGCTTATTGCGAGAGACCCAGTACTTC.

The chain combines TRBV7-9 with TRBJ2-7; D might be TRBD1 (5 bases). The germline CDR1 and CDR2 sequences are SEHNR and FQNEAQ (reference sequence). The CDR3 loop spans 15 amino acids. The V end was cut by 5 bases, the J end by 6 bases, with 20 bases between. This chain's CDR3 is CASSPKNGASGEQYF. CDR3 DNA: TGTGCCAGCAGCCCTAAGAATGGGGCTAGTGGCGAGCAGTACTTC.

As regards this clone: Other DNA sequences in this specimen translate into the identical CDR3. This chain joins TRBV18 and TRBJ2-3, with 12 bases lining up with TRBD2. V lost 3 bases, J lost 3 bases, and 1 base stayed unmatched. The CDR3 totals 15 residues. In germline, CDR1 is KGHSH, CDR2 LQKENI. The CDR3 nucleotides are TGTGCCAGCTCACCTGGACTAGCGGGAACAGATACGCAGTATTTT. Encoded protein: CASSPGLAGTDTQYF.

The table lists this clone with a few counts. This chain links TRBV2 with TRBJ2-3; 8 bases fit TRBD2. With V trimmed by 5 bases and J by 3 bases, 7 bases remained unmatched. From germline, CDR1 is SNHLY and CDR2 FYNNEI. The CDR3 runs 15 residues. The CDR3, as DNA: TGTGCCAGCAGTTTAAATAGCGGGGCTACAGATACGCAGTATTTT. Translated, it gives CASSLNSGATDTQYF. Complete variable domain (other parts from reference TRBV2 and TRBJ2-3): EPEVTQTPSHQVTQMGQEVILRCVPISNHLYFYWYRQILGQKVEFLVSFYNNEISEKSEIFDDQFSVERPDGSNFTLKIRSTKLEDSAMYFCASSLNSGATDTQYFGPGTRLTVL.

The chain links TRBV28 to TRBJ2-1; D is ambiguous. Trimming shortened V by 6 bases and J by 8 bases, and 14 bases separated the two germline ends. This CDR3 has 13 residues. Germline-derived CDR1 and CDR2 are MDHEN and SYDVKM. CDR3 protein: CASSPTPIHEQFF. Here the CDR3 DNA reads TGTGCCAGCAGCCCCACTCCTATCCATGAGCAGTTCTTC.

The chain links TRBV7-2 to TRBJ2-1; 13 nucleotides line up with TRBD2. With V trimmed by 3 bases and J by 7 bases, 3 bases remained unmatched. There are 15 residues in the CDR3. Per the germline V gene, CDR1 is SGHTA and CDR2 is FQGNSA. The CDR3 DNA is TGTGCCAGCAGCTTTACGGGACTAGCGGGAAATGAGCAGTTCTTC. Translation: CASSFTGLAGNEQFF.

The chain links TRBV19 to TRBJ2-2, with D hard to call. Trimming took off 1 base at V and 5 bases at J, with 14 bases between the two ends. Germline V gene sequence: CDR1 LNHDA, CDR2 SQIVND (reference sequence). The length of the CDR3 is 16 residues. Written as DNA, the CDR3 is TGTGCCAGTAGTATAGGAGCTCAGGTGTTTACCGGGGAGCTGTTTTTT. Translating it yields CASSIGAQVFTGELFF.